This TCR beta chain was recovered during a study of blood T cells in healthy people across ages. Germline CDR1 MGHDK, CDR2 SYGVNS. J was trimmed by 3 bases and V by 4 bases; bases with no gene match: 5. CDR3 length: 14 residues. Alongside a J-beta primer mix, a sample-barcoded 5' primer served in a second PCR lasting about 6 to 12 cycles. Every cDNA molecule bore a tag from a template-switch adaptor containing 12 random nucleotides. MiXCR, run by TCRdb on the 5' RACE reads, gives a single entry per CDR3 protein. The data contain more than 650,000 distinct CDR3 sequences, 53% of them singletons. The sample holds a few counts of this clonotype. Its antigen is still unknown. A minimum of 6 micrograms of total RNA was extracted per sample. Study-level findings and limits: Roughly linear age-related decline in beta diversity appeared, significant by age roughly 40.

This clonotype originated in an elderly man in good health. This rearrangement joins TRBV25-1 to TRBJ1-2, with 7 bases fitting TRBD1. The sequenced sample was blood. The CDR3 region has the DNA TGTGCCAGCAGTGGCAGGGGGGGGGACTATGGCTACACCTTC. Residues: CASSGRGGDYGYTF.